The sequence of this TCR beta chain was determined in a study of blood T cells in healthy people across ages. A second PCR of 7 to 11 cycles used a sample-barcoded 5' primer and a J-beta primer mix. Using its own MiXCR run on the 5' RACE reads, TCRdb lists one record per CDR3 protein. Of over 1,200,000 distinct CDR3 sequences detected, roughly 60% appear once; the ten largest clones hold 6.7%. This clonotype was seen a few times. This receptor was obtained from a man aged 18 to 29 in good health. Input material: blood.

As DNA, the CDR3 is TGTGCCAGCTCACGTGGACAGGTTAATGAAAAACTGTTTTTT. Translated: CASSRGQVNEKLFF. The chain uses TRBV18 and TRBJ1-4; TRBD1 aligns across 7 bases. This CDR3 has 14 amino acids. Germline assignment: CDR1 KGHSH and CDR2 LQKENI. V dropped 4 bases and J dropped 4; count of bases not matched to a gene: 3.